This T cell receptor (beta chain) was recorded in a study of cytomegalovirus exposure and HLA in healthy donors. Overall study findings and caveats: Earlier analysis found most TCR beta V segments productive about 87% or about 30% of the time. Across donors, most TCRs were seen rarely, yet some public ones were widespread.

Use of 60 Vbeta and 13 Jbeta primers characterized the PCR. The method was immunoSEQ multiplex PCR; TCRdb's version includes in-frame clones alone and lacks a portion of them. The sample has about 170,000 clones, over 75% seen once; the top ten hold 3.1%. In regard to this clone: Its antigen is unknown. One end of the junction varies from germline; a read error may be responsible.

The CDR3 runs to 17 residues. The germline V gene has CDR1 KGHSH and CDR2 LQKENI. V is TRBV18 and J is TRBJ2-7, with a weak D call TRBD1 (5 bases). Sequencing used PBMCs. This clonotype was obtained from a female donor in good health and CMV-seronegative. CDR3 DNA sequence: TGTGCCAGCTCCCCACCCTGGGAAGGGGATGCTTCCTACGAGCAGTACTTC. This gives the protein CASSPPWEGDASYEQYF.